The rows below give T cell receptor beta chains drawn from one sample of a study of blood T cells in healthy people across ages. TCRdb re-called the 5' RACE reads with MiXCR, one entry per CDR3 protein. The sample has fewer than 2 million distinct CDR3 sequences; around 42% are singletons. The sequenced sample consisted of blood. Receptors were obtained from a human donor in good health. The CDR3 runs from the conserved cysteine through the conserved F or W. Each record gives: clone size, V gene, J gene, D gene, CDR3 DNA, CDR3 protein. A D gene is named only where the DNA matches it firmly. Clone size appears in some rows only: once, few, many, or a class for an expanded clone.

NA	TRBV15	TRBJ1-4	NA	TGTGCCACTCTCAGGGGAGCCGTCGATGAAAAACTGTTTTTT	CATLRGAVDEKLFF
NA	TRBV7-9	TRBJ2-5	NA	TGTGCCAGCAGCTCGGGATGGGAGTGGGAGACCCAGTACTTC	CASSSGWEWETQYF
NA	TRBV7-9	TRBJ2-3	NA	TGTGCCAGCAGCACCGGACAGCTATCGACAGATACGCAGTATTTT	CASSTGQLSTDTQYF
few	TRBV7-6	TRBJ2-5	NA	TGTGCCAGCAGCTACAGGAGCCACCCCCAAGAGACCCAGTACTTC	CASSYRSHPQETQYF
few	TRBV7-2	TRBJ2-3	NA	TGTGCCAGCAGTCGAACAGGGAATACGCAGTATTTT	CASSRTGNTQYF
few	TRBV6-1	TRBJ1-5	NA	TGTGCCAGCAGTGGAGGACCGAACAATCAGCCCCAGCATTTT	CASSGGPNNQPQHF
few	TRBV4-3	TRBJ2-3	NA	TGCGCCAGCAGCCAAGATCAGCGGCCCATCACAGATACGCAGTATTTT	CASSQDQRPITDTQYF
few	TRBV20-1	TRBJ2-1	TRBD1	TGCAGTGCTAGAGACCGGGACAGGGACGGAGATGAGCAGTTCTTC	CSARDRDRDGDEQFF
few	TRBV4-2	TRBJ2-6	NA	TGTGCCAGCAGCCAAGATGGGCAGGGAGCCTCTGGGGCCAACGTCCTGACTTTC	CASSQDGQGASGANVLTF
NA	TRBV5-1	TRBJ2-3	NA	TGCGCCAGCAGCTTGGATATGGGGGGATCCACAGATACGCAGTATTTT	CASSLDMGGSTDTQYF
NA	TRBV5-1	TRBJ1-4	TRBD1	TGCGCCAGCAGCCCGTATGCCGGACAGGATGAAAAACGGTTTTTT	CASSPYAGQDEKRFF
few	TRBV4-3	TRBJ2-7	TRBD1	TGCGCCAGCAGCCTGACCCTAACAGGGGGCGAAAGGGCCTACGAGCAGTACTTC	CASSLTLTGGERAYEQYF
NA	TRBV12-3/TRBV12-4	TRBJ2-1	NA	TGTGCCAGCATGGCACTAGTCTTGAATGAGCAGTTCTTC	CASMALVLNEQFF
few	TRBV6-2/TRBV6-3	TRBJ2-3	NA	TGTGCCAGCAGCCAGTGGGGGACTAGCACAGATACGCAGTATTTT	CASSQWGTSTDTQYF
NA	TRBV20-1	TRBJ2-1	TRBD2	TGCAGTGCCACCTCGGGACTAGCGGATTACAATGAGCAGTTCTTC	CSATSGLADYNEQFF
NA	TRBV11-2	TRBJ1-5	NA	TGTGCCAGCAGCTCGGGGGTCCAGCGGCCCCAGCATTTT	CASSSGVQRPQHF
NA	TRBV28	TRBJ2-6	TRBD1	TGTGCCAGCAGTTCTCCGGACAGGGTACGGCCCTCTGGGGCCAACGTCCTGACTTTC	CASSSPDRVRPSGANVLTF
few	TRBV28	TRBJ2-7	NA	TGTGCCAGCAGCCCCCGAGGGTGGGTGGAAGGGAACGAGCAGTACTTC	CASSPRGWVEGNEQYF
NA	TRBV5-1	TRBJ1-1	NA	TGCGCCAGCAGCTTGGATACTCAGGGAGGGACTGAAGCTTTCTTT	CASSLDTQGGTEAFF
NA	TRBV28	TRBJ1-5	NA	TGTGCCAGCGGTTATTGGCAGACTAATAGCAATCAGCCCCAGCATTTT	CASGYWQTNSNQPQHF
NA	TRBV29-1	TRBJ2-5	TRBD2	TGCAGCGTTGACGGCGGGGGGAGTGGCAATGAGCAGTACTTC	CSVDGGGSGNEQYF
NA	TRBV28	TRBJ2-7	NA	TGTGCCGGCACCCCCTCGGGAGACGGGGCCTACGAGCAGTACTTC	CAGTPSGDGAYEQYF
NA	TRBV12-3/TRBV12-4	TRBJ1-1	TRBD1	TGTGCCAGCAGTTTAGTGACAGGGTCTGAAGCTTTCTTT	CASSLVTGSEAFF
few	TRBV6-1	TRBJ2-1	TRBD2	TGTGCCAGCATCGCGGGGGAGCTACCATACAATGAGCAGTTCTTC	CASIAGELPYNEQFF
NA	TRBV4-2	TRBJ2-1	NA	TGTGCCAGCAGCCATGAGGGGATTTCCTCCTACGAGCAGTTCTTC	CASSHEGISSYEQFF
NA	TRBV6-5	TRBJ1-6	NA	TGTGCCAGCAGTTACCGGGAGGCAAATTCACCCCTCCACTTT	CASSYREANSPLHF
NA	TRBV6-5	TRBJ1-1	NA	TGTGCCAGCAGTTACCCGGGAGAGAACACTGAAACTTTCTTT	CASSYPGENTETFF
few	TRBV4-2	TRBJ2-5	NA	TGTGCCAGCAGCCAAGCAGGGGATCGAAGAGAGACCCAGTACTTC	CASSQAGDRRETQYF
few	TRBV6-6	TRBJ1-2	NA	TGTGCCAGCAGCCCCGACATGGACGATGGCTACACCTTC	CASSPDMDDGYTF
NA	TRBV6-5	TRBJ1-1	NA	TGTGCCAGCAGACGGTCGGTGAACACTGAAGCTTTCTTT	CASRRSVNTEAFF
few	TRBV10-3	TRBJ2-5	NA	TGTGCCACCAAACGGCGGCAGGAAGAGACCCAGTACTTC	CATKRRQEETQYF
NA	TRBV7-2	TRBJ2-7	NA	TGTGCCAGCAGGTTAGACAGGTACTCCTACGAGCAGTACTTC	CASRLDRYSYEQYF
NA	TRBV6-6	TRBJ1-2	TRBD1	TGTGCCAGCAGTAAGACAGGGACTAACTATGGCTACACCTTC	CASSKTGTNYGYTF
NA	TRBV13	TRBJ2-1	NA	TGTGCCAGCAGCTTCCAGCGGAGCTCCTACAATGAGCAGTTCTTC	CASSFQRSSYNEQFF
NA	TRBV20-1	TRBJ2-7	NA	TGCAGTGCTAGAGATCCCGGGACGAGGGCCTACGAGCAGTACTTC	CSARDPGTRAYEQYF
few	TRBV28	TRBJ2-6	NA	TGTGCCAGCAGTTCTCCCCGACTCGGGGCCAACGTCCTGACTTTC	CASSSPRLGANVLTF
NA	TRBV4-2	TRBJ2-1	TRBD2	TGTGCCAGCAGCCAAGTCAACCTAGCGGACTACAATGAGCAGTTCTTC	CASSQVNLADYNEQFF
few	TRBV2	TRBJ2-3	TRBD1	TGTGCCAGCAGTCATACAGGGGCCGGGGAGTACGGTACGCAGTATTTT	CASSHTGAGEYGTQYF
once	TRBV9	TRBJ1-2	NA	TGTGCCAGCAGCAGGACAGACTCCCCCTATGGCTACACCTTC	CASSRTDSPYGYTF
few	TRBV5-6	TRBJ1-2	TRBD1	TGTGCCAGCAGCTTTGAGCGGACAGGGAGGGGATACACCTTC	CASSFERTGRGYTF
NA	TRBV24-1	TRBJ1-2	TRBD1	TGTGCCACCAGTGACGCGGGACAGGGTAGTCTGTATGGCTACACCTTC	CATSDAGQGSLYGYTF
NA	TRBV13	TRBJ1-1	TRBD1	TGTGCCAGCAGCCCCGGACAGGGGGCGATTGGACACACTGAAGCTTTCTTT	CASSPGQGAIGHTEAFF
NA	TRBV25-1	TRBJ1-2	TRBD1	TGTGCCAGGAGATTAGGGGACAGTAAACCCTATGGCTACACCTTC	CARRLGDSKPYGYTF
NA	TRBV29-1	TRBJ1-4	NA	TGCAGCGTCCGGTCCGGAGCAGGCCCAACTAATGAAAAACTGTTTTTT	CSVRSGAGPTNEKLFF
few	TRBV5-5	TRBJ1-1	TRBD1	TGTGCCAGCAGCTCGAACGTGGGACAGGCGAACACTGAAGCTTTCTTT	CASSSNVGQANTEAFF